Shown below are 31 T cell receptor beta chains from a single sample sequenced in a study of Graves' ophthalmopathy and Graves' hyperthyroidism. Beta-chain TCR CDR3 regions were amplified from RNA transcripts. Second-round multiplex PCR came after a first-round RT-PCR that employed HTBI primers. TCRdb processed the multiplex PCR reads anew with MiXCR; each CDR3 protein has one entry. The sample yields around 1,200,000 distinct CDR3 sequences, 35% to 40% seen once. The source material was peripheral blood or thyroid tissue (not recorded which). These receptors all come from an adult man with Graves' hyperthyroidism.

The chain carries TRBV29-1 and TRBJ2-3; D is unresolved. CDR1 and CDR2 from the germline V gene are SQVTM and ANQGSEA. The CDR3 consists of 11 residues. V gave up 4 bases and J gave up 3 bases, with 5 bases separating them. Here the CDR3 DNA reads TGCAGCGTTGTAGGTACAGATACGCAGTATTTT. This codes for CSVVGTDTQYF.

This clonotype was counted ten times or more. The chain has TRBV25-1 and TRBJ2-5; D may be TRBD2 (6 bases). This CDR3 comprises 15 residues. Germline V gives CDR1 MGHDK, CDR2 SYGVNS. Trimming removed 7 bases from V and 0 bases from J, with 15 bases in between. CDR3 sequence: CASMFQGLYQETQYF. CDR3 DNA: TGTGCCAGCATGTTTCAGGGACTTTACCAAGAGACCCAGTACTTC.

This clonotype occurred a few times. J is TRBJ1-1 and V is TRBV14; D not resolved. CDR1 is SGHDN, CDR2 FVKESK, per germline. The V end was cut by 4 bases, the J end by 0 bases, with 15 bases between. This CDR3 is built from 16 residues. CDR3 bases: TGTGCCAGCAGCCCTAGTACGGGTCACATGAACACTGAAGCTTTCTTT. Translating it yields CASSPSTGHMNTEAFF.

Concerning this clonotype itself: This may come from a read error, since a much larger clone is one base off. This chain connects TRBV20-1 to TRBJ1-1; the D gene is possibly TRBD1 (5 bases). Germline CDR1 is DFQATT and CDR2 is SNEGSKA (reference sequence). The CDR3 has 13 residues. The V gene lost 7 bases and the J gene lost 3 bases, with 15 bases spanning the gap. CDR3 sequence: CSELEQEDTEAFF. Here the CDR3 DNA reads TGCAGTGAGTTGGAACAGGAGGACACTGAAGCTTTCTTT.

The rearrangement links TRBV10-3 to TRBJ1-5; a possible D gene is TRBD1 (5 bases). The length of the CDR3 is 10 residues. Germline assignment: CDR1 ENHRY and CDR2 SYGVKD. V was clipped by 8 bases and J by 7 bases, with 6 bases between them. CDR3 DNA sequence: TGTGCCATCGGGGGACAGCCCCAGCATTTT. Amino acids: CAIGGQPQHF.

The gene calls are TRBV12-3 or TRBV12-4 and TRBJ2-7; 7 positions agree with TRBD2. Trimming removed 4 bases from V and 0 bases from J; junction bases left unmatched: 6. This CDR3 contains 15 residues. CDR3 coding DNA: TGTGCCAGCAGTTCTGCGCTAGCGGTCTCCTACGAGCAGTACTTC. This gives the protein CASSSALAVSYEQYF.

This clonotype was detected many times. This chain uses TRBV29-1 with TRBJ1-2, with 9 positions matching TRBD1. After removal of 3 bases from V and 2 bases from J, the junction contained 7 bases not matched to a gene. There are 15 residues in the CDR3. Per the germline V gene, CDR1 is SQVTM and CDR2 is ANQGSEA. CDR3 protein: CSVDPRDRVNYGYTF. CDR3 sequence (DNA): TGCAGCGTTGATCCCCGGGACAGGGTGAACTATGGCTACACCTTC.

This clonotype was detected only a few times. This sequence joins TRBV7-3 and TRBJ2-3; 7 nucleotides match TRBD1. The CDR3 length is 14 residues. The J segment lost 4 bases and the V segment lost 0 bases, leaving 1 base of the junction unmatched. CDR1 is SGHTA and CDR2 is FQGTGA in the germline V gene. The CDR3 loop is CASSLTGGPDTQYF. For the CDR3, the DNA is TGTGCCAGCAGCTTAACAGGGGGCCCAGATACGCAGTATTTT.

The J gene is TRBJ2-7, the V gene TRBV6-2 or TRBV6-3; D gene ambiguous. This CDR3 comprises 11 residues. V shed 8 bases and J shed 3 bases, with 8 bases lying between them. Germline CDR1 and CDR2: MNHEY and SVGEGT. The CDR3 DNA sequence: TGTGCCAGCGCCGGCCACTACGAGCAGTACTTC. This gives the protein CASAGHYEQYF.

The chain links TRBV11-2 to TRBJ1-6; the D is unclear. This CDR3 has 17 amino acids. V shed 5 bases and J shed 2 bases, with 16 bases lying between them. Per germline, CDR1 SGHAT and CDR2 FQNNGV. The CDR3 nucleotides are TGTGCCAGCAGCGGAGGGCCGGGAACCACCTATAATTCACCCCTCCACTTT. As protein: CASSGGPGTTYNSPLHF.

The table lists this clonotype with many counts. The CDR3 reads CAISESTGLYGYTF. In DNA, the CDR3 is TGTGCCATCAGTGAGTCTACAGGGCTCTATGGCTACACCTTC. The J gene is TRBJ1-2, the V gene TRBV10-3; the D gene is possibly TRBD1 (6 bases). CDR1 ENHRY and CDR2 SYGVKD come from the germline V gene. The CDR3 loop spans 14 amino acids. Between the trimmed V and J ends, which lost 0 bases and 4 bases, there was a span of 9 bases.

V is TRBV9 and J is TRBJ1-5; TRBD1 agrees at 8 bases. After removal of 3 bases from V and 11 bases from J, the junction contained 13 bases not matched to a gene. This CDR3 contains 15 residues. Germline CDR1 and CDR2: SGDLS and YYNGEE. This chain's CDR3 is CASSEGQAGLGTQHF. For the CDR3, the DNA is TGTGCCAGCAGCGAGGGACAGGCAGGTTTAGGGACCCAGCATTTT.

To note about this clonotype: It may be a read error: a sequence one base away is much more abundant. DNA of the CDR3: TGTGCCAGCGGCGCAGGGGGCTGGAACACTGAAGCTTTCTTT. This gives the protein CASGAGGWNTEAFF. The chain has TRBV5-5 and TRBJ1-1; 8 bases agree with TRBD1. The CDR3 spans 14 residues. V was pared by 7 bases and J by 1 base, with 6 bases of the junction left unmatched. Germline CDR1 is SGHKS and CDR2 is YYEKEE (reference sequence). Combining the CDR3 with reference TRBV5-5 and TRBJ1-1 gives the whole variable domain DAGVTQSPTHLIKTRGQQVTLRCSPISGHKSVSWYQQVLGQGPQFIFQYYEKEERGRGNFPDRFSARQFPNYSSELNVNALLLGDSALYLCASGAGGWNTEAFFGQGTRLTVV.

This clonotype was recorded many times. The chain carries TRBV19 and TRBJ1-2; D is perhaps TRBD1 (5 bases). The CDR3 has 13 amino acids. Per the germline V gene, CDR1 is LNHDA and CDR2 is SQIVND (reference sequence). V lost 7 bases to trimming and J lost 2 bases, with 11 bases between them. CDR3: CASTDWGNYGYTF. The CDR3, as DNA: TGTGCCAGTACCGACTGGGGGAACTATGGCTACACCTTC.

To note about this clonotype: Since a much larger clone is just one base distant, this may be a read error. The chain is built from TRBV27 and TRBJ2-7; D remains ambiguous. The V end lost 4 bases, the J end lost 5 bases, and 3 bases lay between the germline ends. The CDR3 contains 10 residues. Germline V gene sequence: CDR1 MNHEY, CDR2 SMNVEV (reference sequence). The CDR3 nucleotides are TGTGCCAGCAGTTACCACGAGCAGTACTTC. It yields the protein CASSYHEQYF.

This clonotype was detected many times. V and J are TRBV25-1 and TRBJ1-1; D is unresolved. Deletions cut 4 bases from V and 10 bases from J, with 10 bases between. In germline, CDR1 is MGHDK, CDR2 SYGVNS. The CDR3 is 11 amino acids. The CDR3: CASSGSLGAFF. The CDR3 DNA sequence: TGTGCCAGCAGTGGGTCCCTAGGAGCTTTCTTT. Filled out from reference TRBV25-1 and TRBJ1-1, the complete variable domain reads EADIYQTPRYLVIGTGKKITLECSQTMGHDKMYWYQQDPGMELHLIHYSYGVNSTEKGDLSSESTVSRIRTEHFPLTLESARPSHTSQYLCASSGSLGAFFGQGTRLTVV.

This clonotype was seen many times. The chain joins TRBV20-1 to TRBJ1-2; D not resolved. CDR1 DFQATT and CDR2 SNEGSKA come from the germline V gene (reference sequence). V dropped 6 bases and J dropped 3 bases, with 17 bases sitting between them. The CDR3 is 14 residues long. The CDR3: CSAVARTGDYGYTF. CDR3 bases: TGCAGTGCCGTGGCGCGGACTGGAGACTATGGCTACACCTTC.

In the case of this clonotype: A single base separates this from a much larger clone, so it may be a read error. The chain carries TRBV5-1 and TRBJ2-7; 7 nucleotides line up with TRBD2. From germline, CDR1 is SGHRS and CDR2 YFSETQ. The trim removed 1 base at V and 2 bases at J, leaving 9 bases unmatched. The CDR3 runs 16 residues. DNA for the CDR3: TGCGCCAGCAGCTTGAATTTGCAGCGGGGCACCTACGAGCAGTACTTC. Translation gives CASSLNLQRGTYEQYF.

This clonotype was counted at least ten times. The V and J genes are TRBV9 and TRBJ2-7; the D is unclear. This CDR3 contains 14 residues. Trimming took off 4 bases at V and 6 bases at J, with 17 bases between the two ends. Germline CDR1 is SGDLS and CDR2 is YYNGEE. The CDR3: CASSPTGVMGEQYF. CDR3 nucleotides: TGTGCCAGCAGCCCAACTGGTGTAATGGGCGAGCAGTACTTC.

The V gene is TRBV20-1, the J gene TRBJ2-5; 10 bases match TRBD1. After removal of 5 bases from V and 1 base from J, the junction contained 7 bases not matched to a gene. The V gene's germline CDR1 is DFQATT and CDR2 SNEGSKA (reference sequence). The CDR3 has 15 amino acids. Here the CDR3 reads CSAGDRGLIQETQYF. The CDR3 region has the DNA TGCAGTGCTGGCGACAGGGGGCTAATCCAAGAGACCCAGTACTTC.

This clonotype has only a few counts. This chain uses TRBV4-3 with TRBJ2-5, with D possibly called TRBD1 or TRBD2 (5 bases each). CDR1 is LGHNA, CDR2 YSLEER, per germline. The CDR3 sequence is 15 residues long. V lost 3 bases, J lost 2 bases, and 13 bases lay in between. CDR3 sequence: CASSHRPGPQETQYF. CDR3 nucleotides: TGCGCCAGCAGCCACCGACCGGGACCTCAAGAGACCCAGTACTTC.

This clonotype was found many times. CDR3 amino acids: CSARDGGGQETQYF. The DNA of the CDR3 is TGCAGTGCTAGAGACGGTGGCGGCCAAGAGACCCAGTACTTC. V and J are TRBV20-1 and TRBJ2-5; D ambiguous. V lost 0 bases and J lost 1, with 9 bases in between. This CDR3 has 14 amino acids. CDR1 DFQATT and CDR2 SNEGSKA come from the germline V gene (reference sequence).

V is TRBV2 and J is TRBJ2-5, with 7 bases aligning to TRBD2. The germline V gene has CDR1 SNHLY and CDR2 FYNNEI. With 5 bases clipped from V and 2 bases from J, the junction kept 11 bases outside the gene matches. The CDR3 spans 16 residues. In DNA, the CDR3 is TGTGCCAGCAGTTTTGGCGGGAGCATGTGGCAAGAGACCCAGTACTTC. It encodes CASSFGGSMWQETQYF.

The V call is TRBV9, the J call TRBJ2-7, with D perhaps matching TRBD1 or TRBD2 (5 bases each). V was pared by 2 bases and J by 3 bases, with 15 bases between. The germline CDR1 and CDR2 sequences are SGDLS and YYNGEE. The CDR3 is 15 residues long. This CDR3 is CASSVRDLTIYEQYF. Here the CDR3 DNA reads TGTGCCAGCAGCGTCCGGGACCTCACCATCTACGAGCAGTACTTC.

The chain combines TRBV4-2 with TRBJ1-5; the D gene is possibly TRBD1 (6 bases). The V and J ends lost 2 bases and 6 bases respectively, with 17 bases between them. Germline CDR1 and CDR2: LGHNA and YNFKEQ. The CDR3 has 16 amino acids. The DNA of the CDR3 is TGTGCCAGCAGCCAATTGGGGGGGGCTACCACTCAGCCCCAGCATTTT. Translation: CASSQLGGATTQPQHF.

As concerns this clonotype: The junction does not match germline at one end; this may be a read error. The chain recombines TRBV10-3 with TRBJ2-2, with 10 bases that match TRBD1. The CDR3 totals 19 residues. CDR1 is ENHRY and CDR2 is SYGVKD in the germline V gene. In nucleotides, the CDR3 is TGTGCCATCCAATTCCGCCTTTCCTCCGGGACAGGGGAAACCGGGGAGCTGTCTTGG. It translates to CAIQFRLSSGTGETGELSW.

This clonotype was seen at least ten times. This sequence joins TRBV20-1 and TRBJ2-7; D is unclear. Trimming removed 4 bases from V and 6 bases from J, with 19 bases in between. This CDR3 comprises 14 residues. CDR1 is DFQATT, CDR2 SNEGSKA, per germline (reference sequence). The CDR3 is CSAIPGWDSSEQYF. The CDR3 DNA sequence: TGCAGTGCTATACCGGGTTGGGATTCGTCCGAGCAGTACTTC.

This clonotype was observed at least ten times. The genes are TRBV7-2 and TRBJ2-5; D may be TRBD1 (6 bases). The germline CDR1 and CDR2 sequences are SGHTA and FQGNSA. The CDR3 totals 15 residues. V lost 1 base to trimming and J lost 4 bases, with 13 bases between them. CDR3 sequence: CASSLVRGRGETQYF. DNA for the CDR3: TGTGCCAGCAGCTTAGTCAGGGGCAGGGGAGAGACCCAGTACTTC.

The J gene is TRBJ2-7, the V gene TRBV20-1; 13 bases match TRBD2. CDR3 length: 15 residues. The V segment lost 5 bases and the J segment 3 bases; nucleotides outside the gene matches: 7. The germline V gene has CDR1 DFQATT and CDR2 SNEGSKA (reference sequence). The CDR3: CSAGGRTSGSYEQYF. CDR3 DNA: TGCAGTGCTGGAGGGAGGACTAGCGGGAGCTACGAGCAGTACTTC.

This chain joins TRBV6-5 and TRBJ2-7, with D hard to call. The germline V gene has CDR1 MNHEY and CDR2 SVGAGI. The CDR3 length is 13 residues. Deletions cut 6 bases from V and 0 bases from J, with 9 bases between. This CDR3 reads CASRRPSSYEQYF. CDR3 bases: TGTGCCAGCAGACGACCAAGCTCCTACGAGCAGTACTTC.

The chain combines TRBV14 with TRBJ2-2, with D unclear. The germline V and J ends were trimmed by 4 bases and 6 bases, with 15 bases remaining between them. This CDR3 has 15 residues. CDR1 is SGHDN, CDR2 FVKESK, per germline. Here the CDR3 DNA reads TGTGCCAGCAGCCGCCCCGGATCCGTGTCCGGGGAGCTGTTTTTT. Its protein is CASSRPGSVSGELFF.